This T cell receptor (beta chain) was observed in a study of siplizumab effects on memory and regulatory T cells. The table lists this clone with a count of one. Some 100,000 TCR templates per sample were assayed. The protocol was immunoSEQ multiplex PCR, while the TCRdb copy is restricted to in-frame clones and leaves out a portion. The table has fewer than 120,000 clones, around 90% seen once; the top ten hold 1% to 1.5%. Germline assignment: CDR1 KGHSH and CDR2 LQKENI. CDR3 length: 14 residues. Trimming cost V 1 base and J 8 bases, with 11 bases left between them. Sequences were obtained from CD4+ T cells sorted from blood. The chain uses TRBV18 and TRBJ1-4, with a weak D call TRBD1 (6 bases). The clonotype originates from a human donor in good health. This CDR3 reads CASSPRQVGEKLFF. As DNA, the CDR3 is TGTGCCAGCTCACCACGACAGGTTGGCGAAAAACTGTTTTTT.